This TCR beta chain derives from a study of T cell responses to AZD1222 COVID-19 vaccine. The CDR3 sequence is 13 residues long. CDR1 and CDR2 from the germline V gene are GTSNPN and SVGIG (reference sequence). Between the trimmed V and J ends, which lost 3 bases and 6 bases, there was a span of 14 bases. Profiled with immunoSEQ multiplex PCR; TCRdb holds only in-frame clones, not every one. The sample gives 200,000 to 250,000 clones, approximately 94% of which show up once; 1.7% is in the top ten. This rearrangement joins TRBV30 to TRBJ1-2; possibly TRBD1 for D (5 bases). Specimen: peripheral blood, collected 28 days after the second dose of the MenACWY control vaccine. The sequence derives from an adult who received the MenACWY meningococcal vaccine as a control. The CDR3 DNA reads as TGTGCCTGGAGCCCCGAGGGGCAGAATGGCTACACCTTC. Amino acid sequence: CAWSPEGQNGYTF.